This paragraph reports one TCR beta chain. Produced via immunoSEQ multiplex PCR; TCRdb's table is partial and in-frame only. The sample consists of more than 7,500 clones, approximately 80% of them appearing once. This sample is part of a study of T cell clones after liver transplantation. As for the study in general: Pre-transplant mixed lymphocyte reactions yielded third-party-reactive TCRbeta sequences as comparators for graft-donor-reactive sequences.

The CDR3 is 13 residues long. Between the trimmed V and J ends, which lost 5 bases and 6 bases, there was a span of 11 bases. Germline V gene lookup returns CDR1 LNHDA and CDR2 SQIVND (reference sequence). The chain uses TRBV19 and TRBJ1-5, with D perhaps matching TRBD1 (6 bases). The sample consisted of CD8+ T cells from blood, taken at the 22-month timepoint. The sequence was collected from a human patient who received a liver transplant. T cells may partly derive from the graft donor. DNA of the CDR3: TGTGCCAGTAGTGGGGGGGCGGTTCAGCCCCAGCATTTT. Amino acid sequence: CASSGGAVQPQHF.